This record looks at one T cell receptor (beta chain) sequence and its context. The antigen is not known. The data originate from a study of molecular identifiers for immune sequencing clone quantification. Study results and caveats: Clones that had above 20 RNA copies took up over 98% of effector molecules but under 1% in naive cells.

Libraries used roughly 18,000 to 1,100,000 sorted naive CD8 T cells and 10%, 30% or 50% RNA input. TCRdb reprocessed the PCR reads via MiXCR and lists one record per CDR3 protein. The repertoire has 600,000 to 650,000 distinct CDR3 sequences, 15% to 20% of them found once; the top ten carry under 0.95%. Germline-derived CDR1 and CDR2 are MNHEY and SVGEGT. CDR3 length: 13 amino acids. Deletions cut 5 bases from V and 2 bases from J, with 10 bases between. Sequences were obtained from naive CD8+ T cells from blood, with Jurkat cell RNA spiked in. Subset specified: FACS-sorted CD8+CD4-CCR7+CD45RA+ naive T cells. The rearrangement links TRBV6-2 or TRBV6-3 to TRBJ2-7, with D hard to call. The sequence was collected from a human donor in good health. Some libraries in this study had Jurkat cell RNA spiked in. CDR3 coding DNA: TGTGCCAGCAGTACCGCCTCAACCTACGAGCAGTACTTC. This gives the protein CASSTASTYEQYF.